This T cell receptor (beta chain) was profiled in a study of CD8 T cells in Susac syndrome. Random hexamers were used to reverse transcribe roughly 0.45 to 1 ug of RNA. TCRdb independently ran MiXCR on the immunoSEQ multiplex PCR reads; one entry per CDR3 protein. The sample lists 110,000 or so distinct CDR3 sequences; approximately 93% were seen once. Trimming left V 11 bases short and J 4 bases short, with 17 bases between. Germline V CDR1 and CDR2: LNHDA, SQIVND (reference sequence). The CDR3 sequence is 13 residues long. As to this clonotype: Its antigen is currently unknown.

Whole-study findings and limits: As the study acknowledged, the number of individuals in its TCR sequencing and HLA analysis was relatively small.

The clonotype originates from a human donor with multiple sclerosis. The sequenced sample was CD4+ T cells from PBMCs. The chain links TRBV19 to TRBJ2-5; D possibly corresponds to TRBD2 (6 bases). Here the CDR3 DNA reads TGTGCCGTACGCCCATGGGGAGGAGAGACCCAGTACTTC. It codes for CAVRPWGGETQYF.